These 19 T cell receptor beta chains share one sample of origin, sequenced in a study of response to subunit inactivated influenza vaccine. Using its own MiXCR run on the RT-PCR reads, TCRdb lists one record per CDR3 protein. The table includes roughly 190,000 distinct CDR3 sequences, 14% detected once. The sequencing here drew on CD8+ T cells sorted from PBMCs, taken roughly 5 days after vaccination. All receptors derive from a man in his fifties or sixties who received an inactivated influenza vaccine.

This clonotype was counted at least ten times. The V call is TRBV12-3 or TRBV12-4, the J call TRBJ1-5; 11 positions agree with TRBD1. V lost 4 bases to trimming and J lost 8 bases; unmatched junction nucleotides: 7. This CDR3 has 15 residues. CDR3 DNA: TGTGCCAGCAGTTCGCGCGGACAGGGGGCGAAGCCCCAGCATTTT. It yields the protein CASSSRGQGAKPQHF.

This clonotype showed up just a few times. The chain carries TRBV24-1 and TRBJ2-7, with 9 bases lining up with TRBD1. Germline V gives CDR1 KGHDR, CDR2 SFDVKD. The CDR3 is 14 amino acids. V was pared by 2 bases and J by 6 bases, with 4 bases of the junction left unmatched. CDR3 sequence reads: CATSDWGTGSEQYF. CDR3 nucleotides: TGTGCCACCAGTGATTGGGGGACAGGGAGCGAGCAGTACTTC.

The table lists this clonotype with many counts. V gene TRBV29-1 combines with J gene TRBJ2-7; 14 positions agree with TRBD2. V dropped 6 bases and J dropped 2; count of bases not matched to a gene: 12. The CDR3 consists of 17 residues. In germline, CDR1 is SQVTM, CDR2 ANQGSEA. CDR3 residues: CSVVGLAGGTSTYEQYF. CDR3 nucleotide sequence: TGCAGCGTCGTAGGACTAGCGGGAGGCACAAGCACCTACGAGCAGTACTTC.

This sequence joins TRBV20-1 and TRBJ2-7; 8 positions agree with TRBD1. The J segment lost 1 base and the V segment lost 6 bases, leaving 8 bases of the junction unmatched. The CDR3 covers 14 residues. Germline CDR1 DFQATT, CDR2 SNEGSKA (reference sequence). The DNA for the CDR3 is TGCAGTGCCCATGACAGGGGCCTTTCCTACGAGCAGTACTTC. Translated: CSAHDRGLSYEQYF.

This sequence joins TRBV27 and TRBJ2-1; D perhaps matches TRBD2 (5 bases). Per the germline V gene, CDR1 is MNHEY and CDR2 is SMNVEV (reference sequence). V was clipped by 5 bases and J by 7 bases, with 12 bases between them. The length of the CDR3 is 13 residues. For the CDR3, the DNA is TGTGCCAGCAGTCTGACGAGAGGGAATGAGCAGTTCTTC. Translating gives CASSLTRGNEQFF.

A single count supports this clonotype. V usage is TRBV7-9 and J usage is TRBJ2-7; 10 nucleotides match TRBD2. The J segment lost 4 bases and the V segment lost 4 bases, leaving 13 bases of the junction unmatched. CDR1 and CDR2 (germline): SEHNR, FQNEAQ (reference sequence). This CDR3 contains 17 residues. CDR3 coding DNA: TGTGCCAGCAGCTCTAGCGGCCTAGCGGGAGTTTATTACGAGCAGTACTTC. It encodes CASSSSGLAGVYYEQYF.

There are a few counts of this clonotype. The chain carries TRBV11-2 and TRBJ2-1; 16 positions match TRBD2. The CDR3 spans 15 residues. V shed 5 bases, J shed 8 bases, and the junction held 3 bases outside the gene matches. Looked up from germline, CDR1 is SGHAT and CDR2 is FQNNGV. CDR3 sequence: CASSEGTSGGDEQFF. The CDR3 region has the DNA TGTGCCAGCAGCGAAGGGACTAGCGGGGGGGATGAGCAGTTCTTC.

The rearrangement links TRBV20-1 to TRBJ2-1; D might be TRBD1 (5 bases). This CDR3 comprises 13 residues. Looked up from germline, CDR1 is DFQATT and CDR2 is SNEGSKA (reference sequence). V shed 5 bases and J shed 9 bases, with 17 bases lying between them. CDR3 protein: CSAAGTGFREQFF. The CDR3 nucleotides are TGCAGTGCTGCCGGAACAGGATTCCGTGAGCAGTTCTTC.

This clonotype turned up a few times. The V and J genes are TRBV7-9 and TRBJ2-7; D gene ambiguous. Germline lookup yields CDR1 SEHNR and CDR2 FQNEAQ (reference sequence). The germline V and J ends were trimmed by 4 bases and 0 bases, with 13 bases remaining between them. The CDR3 spans 15 residues. CDR3 nucleotide sequence: TGTGCCAGCAGCTCGTGGAAGGGCTACTCCTACGAGCAGTACTTC. Its translation: CASSSWKGYSYEQYF.

The CDR3 region is CAIRDPSGRDMLETQYF. Here the CDR3 DNA reads TGTGCCATCAGAGATCCTAGCGGGAGGGATATGTTAGAGACCCAGTACTTC. The rearrangement joins TRBV10-3 to TRBJ2-5; 12 bases are a match to TRBD2. CDR3 size: 17 residues. Trimming removed 6 bases from V and 4 bases from J; junction bases left unmatched: 12. The germline gives CDR1 ENHRY, CDR2 SYGVKD.

The chain links TRBV12-3 or TRBV12-4 to TRBJ2-3, with TRBD2 matching 9 bases. Trimming cost V 7 bases and J 6 bases; bases outside gene matches: 8. This CDR3 is built from 14 residues. As DNA, the CDR3 is TGTGCCAGCACGTGGGCGGGGGGGTCGGATACGCAGTATTTT. It translates to CASTWAGGSDTQYF.

J is TRBJ2-1 and V is TRBV11-2, with D possibly matching TRBD2 (7 bases). Per germline, CDR1 SGHAT and CDR2 FQNNGV. This CDR3 comprises 16 residues. The V gene lost 6 bases and the J gene lost 8 bases, with 23 bases spanning the gap. The CDR3 nucleotides are TGTGCCAGCAGTCCCCATTGGGGGGGCCGAGGAGATGAGCAGTTCTTC. It translates to CASSPHWGGRGDEQFF.

Many counts were recorded for this clonotype. This rearrangement joins TRBV5-5 to TRBJ2-1; a possible D gene is TRBD2 (6 bases). V gave up 4 bases and J gave up 5 bases, with 10 bases separating them. The CDR3 runs 13 residues. Germline values: CDR1 SGHKS, CDR2 YYEKEE (reference sequence). The CDR3 coding sequence is TGTGCCAGCAGCCCCGGGACTCACAATGAGCAGTTCTTC. It yields the protein CASSPGTHNEQFF.

The genes are TRBV7-8 and TRBJ2-7, with D perhaps given as TRBD1 or TRBD2 (5 bases each). This CDR3 spans 15 amino acids. Between the trimmed V and J ends, which lost 1 base and 2 bases, there was a span of 12 bases. Germline CDR1 and CDR2: SGHVS and FQNEAQ. In nucleotides, the CDR3 is TGTGCCAGCAGCTTAGACGAGGGGACCACCTACGAGCAGTACTTC. It translates to CASSLDEGTTYEQYF.

This clonotype was seen only a few times. V usage is TRBV7-8 and J usage is TRBJ1-6, with TRBD1 matching 7 bases. The CDR3 has 16 amino acids. Germline V gene sequence: CDR1 SGHVS, CDR2 FQNEAQ. V lost 0 bases and J lost 7; bases outside the gene matches: 6. In DNA, the CDR3 is TGTGCCAGCAGCTTAGCCGTAACAGGGGCGAATTCACCCCTCCACTTT. It yields the protein CASSLAVTGANSPLHF.

The rearrangement uses TRBV20-1 and TRBJ1-1, with D unresolved. The CDR3 sequence is 12 residues long. The V end lost 0 bases, the J end lost 5 bases, and 7 bases lay between the germline ends. Germline loops: CDR1 DFQATT, CDR2 SNEGSKA (reference sequence). DNA for the CDR3: TGCAGTGCTAGAGAACAGAGGACTGAAGCTTTCTTT. Protein product: CSAREQRTEAFF.

This clonotype was counted ten times or more. The chain employs TRBV6-4 and TRBJ1-1; weak D call: TRBD1 (6 bases). CDR1 is MRHNA, CDR2 SNTAGT, per germline. The CDR3 covers 13 residues. V lost 6 bases and J lost 2, with 10 bases in between. CDR3 in amino acids: CASSYRANTEAFF. The CDR3 region has the DNA TGTGCCAGCAGCTACAGGGCTAACACTGAAGCTTTCTTT.

This clonotype has just a few counts. The chain links TRBV4-1 to TRBJ1-2; tentatively, D is TRBD1 (6 bases). V dropped 3 bases and J dropped 2 bases, with 13 bases sitting between them. The CDR3 runs to 15 residues. Germline V gene lookup returns CDR1 MGHRA and CDR2 YSYEKL. The CDR3 DNA sequence: TGCGCCAGCAGCCAGGGTGGGGGGCTCAACTATGGCTACACCTTC. Amino acid sequence: CASSQGGGLNYGYTF.

This chain connects TRBV5-6 to TRBJ2-5; D remains unclear. V was clipped by 4 bases and J by 1 base, with 11 bases between them. The CDR3 loop spans 14 amino acids. Germline loops: CDR1 SGHDT, CDR2 YYEEEE. In DNA form, the CDR3 reads TGTGCCAGCAGCCCCGACGTATCCCAAGAGACCCAGTACTTC. Translated: CASSPDVSQETQYF. The whole variable domain, remainder taken from reference TRBV5-6 and TRBJ2-5, is DAGVTQSPTHLIKTRGQQVTLRCSPKSGHDTVSWYQQALGQGPQFIFQYYEEEERQRGNFPDRFSGHQFPNYSSELNVNALLLGDSALYLCASSPDVSQETQYFGPGTRLLVL.